The 25 T cell receptor beta chains listed next were all sequenced from one sample in a study of T cell responses to AZD1222 COVID-19 vaccine. Profiled with immunoSEQ multiplex PCR; TCRdb holds only in-frame clones, not every one. The sample has more than 50,000 clones, roughly 90% seen once. Sequencing used peripheral blood, obtained on day 0 of AZD1222 vaccination. The receptors come from an adult in good health.

The CDR3 spells CASSWSGAERTDTQYF. The CDR3 region has the DNA TGCGCCAGCAGCTGGAGCGGGGCGGAGCGCACAGATACGCAGTATTTT. The V call is TRBV4-1, the J call TRBJ2-3; 7 bases fit TRBD2. The CDR3 is 16 residues long. CDR1 MGHRA and CDR2 YSYEKL come from the germline V gene. V was clipped by 5 bases and J by 1 base; unmatched bases: 9.

The chain uses TRBV24-1 and TRBJ1-1, with D tentatively TRBD1 (5 bases). Looked up from germline, CDR1 is KGHDR and CDR2 is SFDVKD. The CDR3 is 12 residues long. Trimming removed 1 base from V and 8 bases from J, with 7 bases in between. The CDR3 sequence is CATSDFGTEAFF. The CDR3 DNA is TGTGCCACCAGTGATTTTGGGACGGAAGCTTTCTTT.

The chain has TRBV27 and TRBJ1-2; tentatively, D is TRBD1 (6 bases). Germline V CDR1 and CDR2: MNHEY, SMNVEV (reference sequence). Trimming pared 8 bases from V and 4 bases from J, leaving 14 bases between. The CDR3 has 13 amino acids. The CDR3 loop is CASRGQSVYGYTF. The DNA of the CDR3 is TGTGCCAGCCGTGGACAGAGCGTCTATGGCTACACCTTC.

V gene TRBV19 combines with J gene TRBJ2-5; TRBD1 aligns across 7 bases. The CDR3 has 13 amino acids. Germline CDR1 LNHDA, CDR2 SQIVND (reference sequence). The junction had 4 bases not matched to a gene; V was cut back by 6 bases and J by 3 bases. CDR3 DNA: TGTGCCAGTAGCAGAGACAGGGAAGAGACCCAGTACTTC. It specifies CASSRDREETQYF.

The rearrangement uses TRBV5-1 and TRBJ2-5; TRBD2 aligns across 9 bases. V was clipped by 4 bases and J by 4 bases; unmatched bases: 8. This CDR3 has 15 amino acids. The V gene's germline CDR1 is SGHRS and CDR2 YFSETQ. CDR3 nucleotide sequence: TGCGCCAGCAGCGGGAATCTGCGGGAGGGAGAGACCCAGTACTTC. It yields the protein CASSGNLREGETQYF. The full variable domain, with the rest looked up from reference TRBV5-1 and TRBJ2-5, is KAGVTQTPRYLIKTRGQQVTLSCSPISGHRSVSWYQQTPGQGLQFLFEYFSETQRNKGNFPGRFSGRQFSNSRSEMNVSTLELGDSALYLCASSGNLREGETQYFGPGTRLLVL.

The chain joins TRBV19 to TRBJ2-7, with 10 bases fitting TRBD2. V lost 6 bases and J lost 4; bases outside the gene matches: 9. CDR1 is LNHDA, CDR2 SQIVND, per germline (reference sequence). The CDR3 length is 15 residues. This CDR3 reads CASRAGTSDTYEQYF. As DNA, the CDR3 is TGTGCCAGTAGGGCCGGGACTAGCGACACGTACGAGCAGTACTTC.

The chain couples TRBV28 to TRBJ2-1, with 11 bases lining up with TRBD2. Trimming cost V 7 bases and J 4 bases; bases outside gene matches: 3. This CDR3 contains 14 residues. Per germline, CDR1 MDHEN and CDR2 SYDVKM. The CDR3: CASTLAGVYNEQFF. CDR3 in DNA: TGTGCCAGCACACTAGCGGGGGTATACAATGAGCAGTTCTTC.

The table lists this clone with a few counts. The chain couples TRBV5-4 to TRBJ2-7, with 9 bases that match TRBD2. In germline, CDR1 is SGHNT, CDR2 YYREEE (reference sequence). The CDR3 runs 16 residues. The ends lost 8 bases at V and 1 base at J; junction bases unmatched: 13. CDR3 sequence: CASSQAGGGWSYEQYF. The CDR3 nucleotides are TGTGCCAGTAGTCAAGCGGGAGGTGGGTGGTCCTACGAGCAGTACTTC.

This clone was picked up one time. The chain employs TRBV6-4 and TRBJ2-1, with TRBD2 identical over 7 bases. The length of the CDR3 is 16 residues. Trimming took 4 bases from V and 3 from J; bases not matched to a gene: 9. Germline CDR1 and CDR2: MRHNA and SNTAGT. CDR3 in DNA: TGTGCCAGCAGTGCGAACTCTAGCGGCCTCTACAATGAGCAGTTCTTC. This encodes CASSANSSGLYNEQFF.

V usage is TRBV2 and J usage is TRBJ1-5; D not certain. The CDR3 runs to 15 residues. The V end was cut by 7 bases, the J end by 2 bases, with 15 bases between. Germline assignment: CDR1 SNHLY and CDR2 FYNNEI. The CDR3 sequence is CASTRDAGGNQPQHF. CDR3 sequence (DNA): TGTGCCAGCACCCGGGATGCGGGAGGCAATCAGCCCCAGCATTTT.

This clone was seen just once. J is TRBJ1-2 and V is TRBV28, with TRBD1 as a possible D gene (5 bases). Trimming removed 3 bases at V and 6 bases at J, with 20 bases between. In germline, CDR1 is MDHEN, CDR2 SYDVKM. This CDR3 contains 16 residues. CDR3 residues: CASSFPIRLQGHGYTF. DNA of the CDR3: TGTGCCAGCAGTTTCCCAATCCGCTTGCAGGGCCATGGCTACACCTTC.

This sequence joins TRBV5-1 and TRBJ2-2; D is uncertain. Per the germline V gene, CDR1 is SGHRS and CDR2 is YFSETQ. CDR3 size: 13 residues. Trimming shortened V by 1 base and J by 5 bases, and 6 bases separated the two germline ends. The CDR3 nucleotides read TGCGCCAGCAGCTTGAAGGGTACCGGGGAGCTGTTTTTT. It specifies CASSLKGTGELFF.

The chain combines TRBV21-1 with TRBJ2-7; TRBD2, the table's D call, lacks a check against the DNA. TRBV21-1 is classified as a pseudogene. The CDR3 spans 14 residues. Here the CDR3 DNA reads TGTGCCAGCAGCAGGACGGGGAAAGGCTACGAGCAGTACTTC. As protein: CASSRTGKGYEQYF.

The chain uses TRBV11-3 and TRBJ1-2, with TRBD1 matching 7 bases. The CDR3 extends over 17 amino acids. V trimming: 4 bases; J trimming: 0 bases; junction bases outside the gene matches: 11. Germline V gene lookup returns CDR1 SGHNT and CDR2 YENEEA. CDR3 sequence (DNA): TGTGCCAGCAGCTCAAAAGGACAGGCTGCTTCTAACTATGGCTACACCTTC. Protein: CASSSKGQAASNYGYTF.

V and J are TRBV18 and TRBJ1-1, with TRBD1 matching over 7 bases. Trimming cost V 3 bases and J 1 base; bases outside gene matches: 2. CDR3 length: 14 amino acids. Germline V lookup: CDR1 KGHSH, CDR2 LQKENI. CDR3 region: CASSPGTANTEAFF. Here the CDR3 DNA reads TGTGCCAGCTCACCCGGGACAGCGAACACTGAAGCTTTCTTT. The full variable domain, completed using reference TRBV18 and TRBJ1-1, is NAGVMQNPRHLVRRRGQEARLRCSPMKGHSHVYWYRQLPEEGLKFMVYLQKENIIDESGMPKERFSAEFPKEGPSILRIQQVVRGDSAAYFCASSPGTANTEAFFGQGTRLTVV.

This chain joins TRBV5-8 and TRBJ2-3; 11 bases fit TRBD2. From germline, CDR1 is SGHTS and CDR2 YDEGEE. V dropped 4 bases and J dropped 2; count of bases not matched to a gene: 6. This CDR3 has 16 residues. CDR3 in DNA: TGTGCCAGCAGCACGGGGACTAGCGGAATCACAGATACGCAGTATTTT. Protein: CASSTGTSGITDTQYF.

The rearrangement uses TRBV5-1 and TRBJ2-6; TRBD1 matches at 10 bases. V lost 0 bases and J lost 4; bases outside the gene matches: 10. This CDR3 has 19 residues. Germline assignment: CDR1 SGHRS and CDR2 YFSETQ. CDR3 coding DNA: TGCGCCAGCAGCTTGGGGGACAGGGGTCCTCTGGGAGGGGCCAACGTCCTGACTTTC. Translation: CASSLGDRGPLGGANVLTF. Full variable domain (outside the CDR3, taken from reference TRBV5-1 and TRBJ2-6): KAGVTQTPRYLIKTRGQQVTLSCSPISGHRSVSWYQQTPGQGLQFLFEYFSETQRNKGNFPGRFSGRQFSNSRSEMNVSTLELGDSALYLCASSLGDRGPLGGANVLTFGAGSRLTVL.

The chain uses TRBV6-5 and TRBJ2-2; D is possibly TRBD1 (5 bases). V dropped 7 bases and J dropped 1 base, with 13 bases sitting between them. The CDR3 contains 15 residues. Germline CDR1 MNHEY, CDR2 SVGAGI. CDR3 loop: CASNGQRVNTGELFF. The CDR3 bases are TGTGCCAGCAACGGACAAAGGGTGAACACCGGGGAGCTGTTTTTT.

With regard to this clone: Relative to the germline gene, one junction end is altered; a read error may explain this. The chain joins TRBV18 to TRBJ2-3; D is unclear. Germline V CDR1 and CDR2: KGHSH, LQKENI. This CDR3 has 12 residues. DNA for the CDR3: TGTGCCAGCTCACCACGGAAAGATCCGCAGTATTTT. Its translation is CASSPRKDPQYF.

A single count supports this clone. The V gene is TRBV14, the J gene TRBJ2-5; 9 positions agree with TRBD1. Unmatched junction bases numbered 15, after V lost 5 bases and J lost 5 bases. The CDR3 has 17 residues. CDR1 and CDR2 from the germline V gene are SGHDN and FVKESK. The chain's CDR3 is CASSTRTGESEKETQYF. The CDR3 nucleotides are TGTGCCAGCAGCACGCGGACAGGGGAGAGTGAGAAGGAGACCCAGTACTTC.

The J gene is TRBJ1-2, the V gene TRBV7-9; D not resolved. CDR3 size: 13 residues. Looked up from germline, CDR1 is SEHNR and CDR2 is FQNEAQ (reference sequence). V was cut by 5 bases and J by 4 bases, with 11 bases left in between. In nucleotides, the CDR3 is TGTGCCAGCAGCGATAGATGGGGCTATGGCTACACCTTC. It is translated as CASSDRWGYGYTF.

The genes are TRBV27 and TRBJ1-5; D is undetermined. The CDR3 covers 13 residues. Germline V gene data show CDR1 as MNHEY and CDR2 as SMNVEV (reference sequence). V was pared by 8 bases and J by 3 bases, with 11 bases between. CDR3 sequence (DNA): TGTGCCAGCCGTCTCACCCTCAATCAGCCCCAGCATTTT. This translates into CASRLTLNQPQHF.

The gene calls are TRBV28 and TRBJ1-5; tentative D call: TRBD1 (5 bases). V was shortened by 3 bases and J by 1 base, with 10 bases between the two germline ends. This CDR3 spans 15 amino acids. CDR1 is MDHEN and CDR2 is SYDVKM in the germline V gene. Written as DNA, the CDR3 is TGTGCCAGCAGTTTCAGGGTGGGCAGCAATCAGCCCCAGCATTTT. This translates into CASSFRVGSNQPQHF.

The chain couples TRBV27 to TRBJ1-6; no reliable D call. V was trimmed by 5 bases and J by 6 bases, leaving 11 bases between them. Germline loops: CDR1 MNHEY, CDR2 SMNVEV (reference sequence). The CDR3 loop spans 14 amino acids. The CDR3 DNA reads as TGTGCCAGCAGTACATACCCCCGTAATTCACCCCTCCACTTT. Its translation: CASSTYPRNSPLHF.

The J gene is TRBJ1-2, the V gene TRBV6-6, with 9 bases identical to TRBD1. Germline V CDR1 and CDR2: MNHNY, SVGAGI (reference sequence). With 2 bases clipped from V and 8 bases from J, the junction kept 6 bases outside the gene matches. The CDR3 is made up of 14 amino acids. The CDR3 is CASSYDTGGAGYTF. CDR3 in DNA: TGTGCCAGCAGTTACGACACAGGGGGCGCGGGCTACACCTTC.